Listed here are 26 T cell receptor beta chains from one sample, sequenced in a study of a mutant IDH1 vaccine in newly diagnosed glioma. Specified time point: week 11, during vaccination. The content of each vaccine dose was 300 ug of mutant IDH1 20-mer peptide, and topical imiquimod accompanied it. What these receptors recognize is not known. The method was immunoSEQ multiplex PCR; TCRdb's version includes in-frame clones alone and lacks a portion of them. Here the sample spans over 55,000 clones, roughly 90% being singletons. The sequences come from PBMCs, collected from a glioma patient whose treatment included an IDH1 peptide vaccine. The receptors stem from a middle-aged man with glioma.

The chain employs TRBV19 and TRBJ1-1; 8 positions agree with TRBD1. V shed 4 bases, J shed 2 bases, and the junction held 9 bases outside the gene matches. Per the germline V gene, CDR1 is LNHDA and CDR2 is SQIVND (reference sequence). The CDR3 has 16 residues. CDR3 amino acids: CASSTPDRVGNTEAFF. As DNA, the CDR3 is TGTGCCAGTAGTACACCGGACAGGGTTGGTAACACTGAAGCTTTCTTT.

V is TRBV7-8 and J is TRBJ1-4; D may be TRBD1 (5 bases). CDR1 is SGHVS, CDR2 FQNEAQ, per germline. The CDR3 contains 14 residues. V was trimmed by 5 bases and J by 7 bases, leaving 14 bases between them. CDR3 sequence reads: CASSPRSGREKLFF. In nucleotides, the CDR3 is TGTGCCAGCAGCCCCCGTTCGGGGCGTGAAAAACTGTTTTTT.

This rearrangement joins TRBV4-2 to TRBJ2-3; TRBD1 matches at 8 bases. The CDR3 loop spans 16 amino acids. Trimming cost V 4 bases and J 3 bases; bases outside gene matches: 9. CDR1 is LGHNA, CDR2 YNFKEQ, per germline. The DNA of the CDR3 is TGTGCCAGCAGCCGCCGACAGGGGAGTAGGACAGATACGCAGTATTTT. Residues: CASSRRQGSRTDTQYF.

The chain has TRBV5-8 and TRBJ1-3, with no clear D. The germline gives CDR1 SGHTS, CDR2 YDEGEE. The length of the CDR3 is 13 residues. The V end was cut by 4 bases, the J end by 4 bases, with 9 bases between. CDR3 nucleotide sequence: TGTGCCAGCAGCCAAGACCTCGGAAACACCATATATTTT. Protein product: CASSQDLGNTIYF.

V usage is TRBV7-9 and J usage is TRBJ2-3; a weak D match, TRBD2 (6 bases). In germline, CDR1 is SEHNR, CDR2 FQNEAQ (reference sequence). The CDR3 loop spans 13 amino acids. Trimming stripped 11 bases from V and 0 bases from J, with 12 bases between. CDR3 sequence (DNA): TGTGCCTTCCCAGCGGGTAGCACAGATACGCAGTATTTT. This codes for CAFPAGSTDTQYF.

The rearrangement links TRBV20-1 to TRBJ1-1; D is unclear. The CDR3 loop spans 10 amino acids. Trimming cost V 3 bases and J 5 bases, with 4 bases left between them. Looked up from germline, CDR1 is DFQATT and CDR2 is SNEGSKA (reference sequence). CDR3 protein: CSASRTEAFF. In DNA, the CDR3 is TGCAGTGCTAGCCGTACTGAAGCTTTCTTT.

This chain links TRBV4-3 with TRBJ1-2; TRBD1 matches 7 bases. The CDR3 spans 16 residues. V shed 0 bases and J 5 bases; nucleotides not matched to a gene: 9. Germline CDR1 is LGHNA and CDR2 is YSLEER. In DNA form, the CDR3 reads TGCGCCAGCAGCCAAGACTACCCTGGACAGGCTTATGGCTACACCTTC. It translates to CASSQDYPGQAYGYTF.

The genes are TRBV2 and TRBJ2-3; D call uncertain. Germline CDR1 SNHLY, CDR2 FYNNEI. The CDR3 is 14 amino acids. Trimming left V 4 bases short and J 2 bases short, with 10 bases between. CDR3: CASSAETTTDTQYF. The DNA of the CDR3 is TGTGCCAGCAGTGCTGAGACCACCACAGATACGCAGTATTTT.

This clone was observed a few times. The gene calls are TRBV5-1 and TRBJ1-1; D is uncertain. CDR3 length equals 15 residues. V gave up 1 base and J gave up 3 bases, with 13 bases separating them. Looked up from germline, CDR1 is SGHRS and CDR2 is YFSETQ. The CDR3 loop is CASSLRTSLDTEAFF. The CDR3 nucleotides are TGCGCCAGCAGCTTGAGAACCAGTCTAGACACTGAAGCTTTCTTT.

The V call is TRBV19, the J call TRBJ2-3; 11 bases line up with TRBD2. The CDR3 sequence is 17 residues long. CDR1 and CDR2 from the germline V gene are LNHDA and SQIVND (reference sequence). With 3 bases clipped from V and 1 base from J, the junction kept 6 bases outside the gene matches. The CDR3 coding sequence is TGTGCCAGTAGTATTGCTAGCGGGAGGACGGGCACAGATACGCAGTATTTT. Protein: CASSIASGRTGTDTQYF.

V usage is TRBV28 and J usage is TRBJ1-4, with 8 bases fitting TRBD1. Germline loops: CDR1 MDHEN, CDR2 SYDVKM. This CDR3 comprises 15 residues. V was clipped by 2 bases and J by 8 bases; unmatched bases: 7. This chain's CDR3 is CASSLRTGKGEKLFF. The CDR3 nucleotides are TGTGCCAGCAGTTTACGGACAGGGAAAGGGGAAAAACTGTTTTTT.

V usage is TRBV7-9 and J usage is TRBJ1-1, with a weak D call TRBD1 (6 bases). Trimming removed 0 bases at V and 5 bases at J, with 13 bases between. CDR3 length: 15 amino acids. In germline, CDR1 is SEHNR, CDR2 FQNEAQ (reference sequence). Here the CDR3 DNA reads TGTGCCAGCAGCTTAGCGGGGGGGGCCTGGACTGAAGCTTTCTTT. Its protein is CASSLAGGAWTEAFF.

The chain combines TRBV11-1 with TRBJ2-5; 7 nucleotides line up with TRBD1. The germline V gene encodes CDR1 SGHAT and CDR2 FQDESV (reference sequence). The CDR3 extends over 15 amino acids. V trimming: 1 base; J trimming: 2 bases; junction bases outside the gene matches: 4. The CDR3 coding sequence is TGTGCCAGCAGCTTAGTTGGGACAGCACAAGAGACCCAGTACTTC. Protein product: CASSLVGTAQETQYF.

This chain uses TRBV6-1 with TRBJ1-6; TRBD1 matches 9 bases. The CDR3 has 13 amino acids. Germline V gene lookup returns CDR1 MNHNS and CDR2 SASEGT. The junction had 2 bases not matched to a gene; V was cut back by 6 bases and J by 8 bases. CDR3: CASRGQGDSPLHF. The CDR3 DNA reads as TGTGCCAGCAGGGGACAGGGAGATTCACCCCTCCACTTT.

The chain recombines TRBV27 with TRBJ2-7; 8 nucleotides match TRBD1. CDR3 length: 13 amino acids. Trimming at V came to 4 bases and at J to 6 bases, leaving 5 bases not matched to a gene. Germline V gene data show CDR1 as MNHEY and CDR2 as SMNVEV (reference sequence). The CDR3 loop reads CASSSWTGLEQYF. The CDR3 nucleotides read TGTGCCAGCAGTTCTTGGACAGGGCTCGAGCAGTACTTC.

V and J are TRBV27 and TRBJ1-1; 10 nucleotides align to TRBD1. The J segment lost 7 bases and the V segment lost 5 bases, leaving 13 bases of the junction unmatched. CDR1 and CDR2 from the germline V gene are MNHEY and SMNVEV (reference sequence). The length of the CDR3 is 16 residues. As DNA, the CDR3 is TGTGCCAGCAGTCCCTTGGGCGGACAGGGGGTAAATGAAGCTTTCTTT. This gives the protein CASSPLGGQGVNEAFF.

The genes are TRBV7-3 and TRBJ1-1; maybe TRBD1 (5 bases). CDR3 length: 13 amino acids. Trimming cost V 3 bases and J 10 bases, with 15 bases left between them. Per the germline V gene, CDR1 is SGHTA and CDR2 is FQGTGA. The CDR3 sequence: CASSLGGLKPAFF. The CDR3 DNA sequence: TGTGCCAGCAGCTTGGGGGGTTTAAAGCCAGCTTTCTTT.

The chain joins TRBV29-1 to TRBJ2-1, with D perhaps given as TRBD1 or TRBD2 (5 bases each). Germline assignment: CDR1 SQVTM and CDR2 ANQGSEA. CDR3 size: 14 residues. V was pared by 6 bases and J by 4 bases, with 16 bases between. The chain's CDR3 is CSVVGAGAYNEQFF. In DNA form, the CDR3 reads TGCAGCGTCGTTGGAGCCGGGGCGTACAATGAGCAGTTCTTC.

The chain has TRBV7-9 and TRBJ2-3; D might be TRBD2 (5 bases). The V end was cut by 6 bases, the J end by 2 bases, with 9 bases between. The CDR3 is 13 amino acids. CDR1 is SEHNR and CDR2 is FQNEAQ in the germline V gene (reference sequence). The CDR3 region has the DNA TGTGCCAGCAGGCAGGACTCCACAGATACGCAGTATTTT. It is translated as CASRQDSTDTQYF.

This clone was seen a handful of times. The chain has TRBV6-1 and TRBJ1-2, with 7 nucleotides matching TRBD1. V shed 6 bases, J shed 3 bases, and the junction held 7 bases outside the gene matches. The germline gives CDR1 MNHNS, CDR2 SASEGT. The CDR3 runs to 14 residues. The CDR3 coding sequence is TGTGCCAGCAGCCGCGGACAGGAGTACTATGGCTACACCTTC. It specifies CASSRGQEYYGYTF.

The chain recombines TRBV4-3 with TRBJ2-7; the match to TRBD2 covers 7 bases. This CDR3 spans 16 amino acids. V dropped 0 bases and J dropped 5; count of bases not matched to a gene: 10. Looked up from germline, CDR1 is LGHNA and CDR2 is YSLEER. The CDR3 sequence: CASSQDGREGLHEQYF. CDR3 in DNA: TGCGCCAGCAGCCAAGATGGGAGGGAGGGCCTCCACGAGCAGTACTTC.

The chain carries TRBV25-1 and TRBJ2-7; 7 bases match TRBD1. Losses at the gene ends were 0 bases for V and 2 bases for J; bases not matched to a gene: 10. Germline V gives CDR1 MGHDK, CDR2 SYGVNS. The CDR3 runs to 17 residues. The DNA for the CDR3 is TGTGCCAGCAGTGAATATAACCTGGACAGGAGTACCTACGAGCAGTACTTC. It encodes CASSEYNLDRSTYEQYF.

The genes are TRBV15 and TRBJ1-5, with D perhaps matching TRBD1 (6 bases). Germline V gene lookup returns CDR1 LNHNV and CDR2 YYDKDF (reference sequence). The CDR3 covers 16 residues. The V and J ends lost 5 bases and 2 bases respectively, with 16 bases between them. DNA for the CDR3: TGTGCCACCAGCGTGGCCCGGGGGGCGGGCAATCAGCCCCAGCATTTT. Protein sequence: CATSVARGAGNQPQHF.

The V and J genes are TRBV28 and TRBJ1-5; D not certain. Germline assignment: CDR1 MDHEN and CDR2 SYDVKM. CDR3 length equals 11 residues. CDR3 region: CASRSNQPQHF. In DNA, the CDR3 is TGTGCGAGCCGTAGCAATCAGCCCCAGCATTTT.

V and J are TRBV14 and TRBJ2-1, with D possibly matching TRBD1 (5 bases). The CDR3 spans 14 residues. Trimming stripped 2 bases from V and 8 bases from J, with 13 bases between. Germline CDR1 is SGHDN and CDR2 is FVKESK. CDR3 nucleotides: TGTGCCAGCAGCCAATCTACAGGTTATGATGAGCAGTTCTTC. It codes for CASSQSTGYDEQFF.

The chain uses TRBV11-2 and TRBJ1-2, with 9 bases identical to TRBD1. Germline CDR1 SGHAT, CDR2 FQNNGV. CDR3 length: 14 amino acids. Trimming cost V 4 bases and J 4 bases; bases outside gene matches: 4. The CDR3 loop is CASSSTGGGYGYTF. The CDR3 DNA sequence: TGTGCCAGCAGCTCAACAGGGGGCGGCTATGGCTACACCTTC.